This T cell receptor beta chain was observed in a study of PD-1 blockade in classical Hodgkin lymphoma. Study observations and caveats: CD4+ TCR diversity, unlike CD8+, rose significantly by C4D1.

In the case of this clone: Its target is not known.

The CDR3 has 16 amino acids. Documented time point: cycle 4 day 1 (C4D1), after 6 weeks of nivolumab. Every patient experienced relapse after autologous stem cell transplantation, and brentuximab vedotin exposure varied. The table came from immunoSEQ multiplex PCR; TCRdb's copy has only in-frame clones and leaves some out. Altogether about 61,000 clones are present, 87% being singletons, with the ten largest covering roughly 8.7%. The sequences come from peripheral blood mononuclear cells (PBMCs), collected before the fourth cycle of nivolumab. This rearrangement joins TRBV21-1 to TRBJ1-3; the D segment call TRBD1 is taken from the table without a DNA check. TRBV21-1 is flagged as a pseudogene. This TCR derives from a human donor with classical Hodgkin lymphoma. CDR3 in amino acids: CASSKEGQGNRNTIYF. CDR3 nucleotide sequence: TGTGCCAGCAGCAAAGAAGGGCAGGGGAATAGGAACACCATATATTTT.